This T cell receptor beta chain is drawn from a study of regulatory T cells in long-lasting Graves disease (dated by TCRdb to the early 2020s). About the study as a whole: Antithyroid drugs had been taken for less than 3 months by newly diagnosed Graves' disease patients. Persistent Graves' disease patients were compared with newly diagnosed Graves' disease patients by peripheral blood TCR sequencing and RNA sequencing. The study took place in China and was registered as a clinical trial. A total of 35 or so samples were covered by TCR sequencing, comprising approximately 13 persistent and roughly 20 newly diagnosed Graves' disease patients. General findings and caveats noted by the study authors: The small sample size was acknowledged by the authors as a limitation that may reduce accuracy. Sequencing and analysis were restricted to the TCR beta chain. Persistent Graves' disease patients showed lower TCR Shannon entropy and fewer highly expanded clones than newly diagnosed patients, suggesting clonal expansion. Peripheral blood alone was examined, since thyroid tissue, which constituted the primary lesion, could not be accessed. More public clonotypes were shared among persistent patients (over 2,500) than among newly diagnosed patients (roughly 1,000). TRBV28, TRBJ1-2 and TRBJ2-5 were preferentially used in persistent disease, while TRBV20-1 and TRBJ2-1 were favored in newly diagnosed disease.

To prepare the library, multiplex PCR was applied. Instrument used: Illumina HiSeq 4000. To build TCR beta libraries, CDR3 regions were amplified by Arm-PCR using iRepertoire HTBI primers. PCR products were gel purified before sequencing. Turning to the authors' computational methods: A total of under 80 TRBV and some 15 TRBJ segments were identified across samples and were used for gene usage analysis of CDR3 amino acid clonotypes. COPE and FqMerger were used to merge the filtered high-quality paired reads into contigs. Contigs were aligned with BLAST to IMGT TRBV, TRBD and TRBJ reference genes, and CDR3 was defined per IMGT. Any clonotype with a frequency above 0.1% was classified as a highly expanded clone. Repertoire diversity was measured by Shannon entropy, and V-J evenness by the Gini coefficient. A clonotype was considered public if more than one individual shared it. TCRdb trimmed public reads at Q25 via fastp, called clones via MiXCR and kept in-frame beta chains. Rows with a matching CDR3 protein are joined into one entry that keeps the most common DNA and genes. For this entry, the V and J calls and clone size follow TCRdb and not the study's own pipeline. The sample includes 400,000 to 500,000 distinct CDR3 sequences, with 14% to 15% observed a single time. Jointly, the top ten make up 16% of the sample.

This specimen's time point label, per the study, means: newly diagnosed GD, antithyroid drugs for less than 3 months. For both TCR sequencing and RNA sequencing, RNA was extracted from PBMCs using TRIzol. The diagnosis of Graves' disease was made according to American Thyroid Association guidelines. Recruitment of patients was carried out at an endocrinology department in Xi'an, China. Each patient gave 9 to 10 milliliters of peripheral blood, collected in an EDTA anticoagulant tube. PBMCs were isolated by Ficoll Paque Plus density gradient separation without further T cell sorting. An Agilent 2100 Bioanalyzer and agarose gel were used to assess RNA quality, and a NanoDrop 2000 was used to measure RNA concentration. Spanning cysteine to phenylalanine, the CDR3 consists of 14 amino acids. Just CDR3 DNA is preserved here, 42 bases in frame from base 1. V sheds 5 bases and J sheds 3 bases, leaving 11 bases between their ends.

This clonotype was counted a few times. What this receptor recognizes is not known. The sample holds no much larger clone one base away, and base qualities are not on file. The sample also formed part of further work on T cells in Graves' hyperthyroidism and ophthalmopathy. The second study, in turn, reports: Graves' hyperthyroidism was defined as stable when no progression to ophthalmopathy occurred over 18 months of follow-up. The hyperthyroidism patients were between 18 and 65 years old and newly diagnosed, with a disease duration of less than 2 months. Any patient with an uncontrolled infection, another autoimmune disease, pregnancy or lactation was excluded. Diagnoses were established on the basis of clinical symptoms, serum thyroxine and TRAb, thyroid ultrasound, and orbital computed tomography. A first-round RT-PCR of the TCR CDR3 used the HTBI primer set with the Qiagen OneStep RT-PCR kit. Most expanded thyroid clonotypes (frequency above 0.001) were also found in blood, which suggests that blood repertoires may mirror thyroid immune responses. In cross-validation, a model built on a 13 V-J signature told ophthalmopathy apart from stable hyperthyroidism with under 90% sensitivity and approximately 81% specificity, and in testing the same model reached 80%/75%. In validation, progression to ophthalmopathy was predicted by the model with 65% to 71% sensitivity and around 75% specificity, a median of roughly six months before onset. To identify distinguishing TCR V-J signatures, a discovery cohort of about a hundred patients was used, comprising 43 with Graves' ophthalmopathy and 55 to 65 with stable Graves' hyperthyroidism. Prospective prediction of ophthalmopathy was tested in an independent validation cohort consisting of under 20 hyperthyroidism patients and approximately 16 patients who later progressed to ophthalmopathy. The 75 to 100 discovery patients were randomly split 7:3 into training and test sets. In addition, the study compared T-cell repertoires in thyroid tissue and in blood from six Graves' hyperthyroidism patients. After blood sampling, hyperthyroidism patients were treated with methimazole at a starting dose of 30 mg daily, and ophthalmopathy patients were treated with high-dose intravenous methylprednisolone. Libraries were constructed in a second round of multiplex PCR, after which size selection and purification were performed. The libraries were sequenced on an Illumina HiSeq2000 using paired-end 100 bp reads. SOAPnuke was used to process the raw data, with reads discarded if the reads contained adapters or uncalled bases, had a mean Phred below 15, or lacked an exact constant-primer or identifier match. COPE v1.2.5 was used to merge high-quality paired reads, and clonotypes were defined as unique nucleotide sequences. Clonotypes were aligned to IMGT TRBV, TRBD and TRBJ reference segments using MiTCR v1.1. The analysis was restricted to V-J combinations with a frequency above 0.0001, which together covered approximately 99% of the repertoires. The TCS score was defined as the ratio of F50 (clonal expansion) to E x V (chaos), calculated using BLOSUM62-based TCRdist between CDR3 peptides within each V-J. Welch's t-statistics and random forest reduced 514 V-J features to about 12, which were used in a naive Bayes classifier (R e1071). No statistical method was used to set the sample size in advance, and investigators knew the group allocation. The paper describes TCR Vbeta CDR3 sequencing of fewer than 150 peripheral blood samples, made up of under 50 ophthalmopathy patients, roughly 80 hyperthyroidism patients and 17 progressor patients.

Material: peripheral blood mononuclear cells (PBMCs), obtained at new diagnosis, from a patient treated with antithyroid drugs. The chain uses TRBV12-3 or TRBV12-4 and TRBJ1-5; the D gene is possibly TRBD1, with 5 bases matching. This clonotype originated in a woman in her thirties with Graves disease. Donor details come from another sample of the same person, matched by shared clones. The CDR3 protein is CASSAGTVNQPQHF. The DNA reads TGTGCCAGCAGTGCCGGGACGGTCAATCAGCCCCAGCATTTT.